The clone carrying this TCR beta chain was recorded a few times. The antigen is unknown. This entry belongs to a study of response to subunit inactivated influenza vaccine. Germline V CDR1 and CDR2: MDHEN, SYDVKM. This CDR3 comprises 13 residues. The V end was cut by 4 bases, the J end by 5 bases, with 12 bases between. Study-wide results and limits: Few additional T cells are recruited per seasonal influenza vaccination, authors suggested.

MiXCR, run by TCRdb on the RT-PCR reads, gives a single entry per CDR3 protein. The sample records some 570,000 distinct CDR3 sequences, around 11% being singletons. The sample was also linked to a second study, of T cells expressing NK-cell markers. In that study: Researchers built TCR beta cDNA using 5'RACE template switching with UMIs. Sorted CD3+CD56-NKG2C+, CD3+CD56+NKG2C+ and CD3+CD56+NKG2C- T cells supplied the TCR beta repertoires. Eight donors were sequenced, seven testing HCMV-seropositive and one testing seronegative. There remained a lack of clarity about HCMV specificity of expanded NKG2C+ T cell clones.

The chain has TRBV28 and TRBJ2-7; D may be TRBD1 (6 bases). Sequenced here: PBMCs from blood, sampled on the day of vaccination. This TCR came from a man over 45 who received an inactivated influenza vaccine. CDR3 region: CASSSQQGNEQYF. For the CDR3, the DNA is TGTGCCAGCAGTTCCCAACAGGGAAACGAGCAGTACTTC.